These T cell receptor beta chains were read from a single sample in a study of early T cells in non-severe SARS-CoV-2 infection. TCRdb passed the 5' RACE reads through MiXCR, listing each CDR3 protein once. Of about 56,000 distinct CDR3 sequences listed, 10% to 15% are singletons. The sample comprised whole blood. The receptors were gathered from an adult who was a healthcare worker with PCR-confirmed SARS-CoV-2 infection or an uninfected control (not recorded which). The CDR3 runs from the conserved cysteine through the conserved F or W. A D gene is named only where the DNA matches it firmly. The size entry is marked missing in some rows and otherwise reads once, few, many or a size class.

d_gene: TRBD1
j_gene: TRBJ1-6
v_gene: TRBV3-1
abundance: .
CDR3aa: CASSAGTGNSPLHF
CDR3nt: TGTGCCAGCAGCGCCGGGACAGGGAATTCACCCCTCCACTTT

d_gene: TRBD2
j_gene: TRBJ2-1
v_gene: TRBV29-1
abundance: many
CDR3aa: CSGFSGKSNEQFF
CDR3nt: TGCAGCGGATTTAGCGGGAAGTCCAATGAGCAGTTCTTC

d_gene: .
j_gene: TRBJ1-3
v_gene: TRBV20-1
abundance: few
CDR3aa: CSALGDMSSGNTIYF
CDR3nt: TGCAGTGCCCTGGGGGACATGAGCTCTGGAAACACCATATATTTT

d_gene: .
j_gene: TRBJ2-4
v_gene: TRBV19
abundance: many
CDR3aa: CASSSGTLAKNIQYF
CDR3nt: TGTGCCAGCTCTTCCGGGACTCTAGCCAAAAACATTCAGTACTTC

d_gene: .
j_gene: TRBJ2-5
v_gene: TRBV20-1
abundance: .
CDR3aa: CSASRLGQETQYF
CDR3nt: TGCAGTGCTAGCAGACTGGGACAAGAGACCCAGTACTTC

d_gene: TRBD1
j_gene: TRBJ1-4
v_gene: TRBV12-3/TRBV12-4
abundance: many
CDR3aa: CASSFKSGQLNEKLFF
CDR3nt: TGTGCCAGCAGTTTCAAATCGGGACAGTTAAATGAAAAACTGTTTTTT

d_gene: TRBD2
j_gene: TRBJ2-1
v_gene: TRBV28
abundance: few
CDR3aa: CASSLAGGRDEQFF
CDR3nt: TGTGCCAGCAGTTTAGCGGGAGGGCGAGATGAGCAGTTCTTC

d_gene: TRBD1
j_gene: TRBJ1-6
v_gene: TRBV9
abundance: many
CDR3aa: CASSVGGGTGRLGRPAPLHF
CDR3nt: TGTGCCAGCAGCGTAGGAGGCGGGACAGGGAGATTGGGGCGCCCGGCACCCCTCCACTTT

d_gene: TRBD2
j_gene: TRBJ2-7
v_gene: TRBV29-1
abundance: few
CDR3aa: CSGTSGSGEQYF
CDR3nt: TGCAGCGGGACTAGCGGGAGTGGCGAGCAGTACTTC

d_gene: TRBD2
j_gene: TRBJ2-2
v_gene: TRBV11-2
abundance: many
CDR3aa: CASRLLAGRTGELFF
CDR3nt: TGTGCCAGCAGGTTATTAGCGGGGCGAACCGGGGAGCTGTTTTTT

d_gene: .
j_gene: TRBJ1-1
v_gene: TRBV11-3
abundance: many
CDR3aa: CASSLSGGNTEAFF
CDR3nt: TGTGCCAGCAGCTTATCCGGTGGGAACACTGAAGCTTTCTTT